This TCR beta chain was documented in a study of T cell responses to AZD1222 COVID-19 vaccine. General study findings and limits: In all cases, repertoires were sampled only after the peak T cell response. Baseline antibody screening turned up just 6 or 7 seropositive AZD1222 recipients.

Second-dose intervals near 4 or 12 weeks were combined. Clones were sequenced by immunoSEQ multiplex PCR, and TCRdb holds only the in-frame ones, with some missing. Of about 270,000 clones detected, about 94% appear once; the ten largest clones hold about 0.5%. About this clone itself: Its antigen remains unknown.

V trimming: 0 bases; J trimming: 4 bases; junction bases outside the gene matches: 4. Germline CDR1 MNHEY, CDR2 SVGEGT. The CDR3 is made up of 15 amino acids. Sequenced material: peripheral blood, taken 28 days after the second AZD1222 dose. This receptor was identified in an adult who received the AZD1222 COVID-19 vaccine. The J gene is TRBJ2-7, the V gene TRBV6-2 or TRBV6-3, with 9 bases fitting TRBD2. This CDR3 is CASSYSSGGPYEQYF. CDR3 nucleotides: TGTGCCAGCAGTTACTCTAGCGGGGGACCTTACGAGCAGTACTTC.